Below, 27 T cell receptor beta chains from the same sample are listed, as sequenced in a study of neoadjuvant anti-PD-1 for oral cavity cancer. Described time point: after neoadjuvant nivolumab, at surgical resection. The assay was immunoSEQ multiplex PCR, and TCRdb's table has in-frame clones only and misses some. Of over 65,000 clones in the sample, about 86% were seen once. Source: PBMCs, taken after nivolumab (anti-PD-1) treatment. The source is a person aged 35 to 85 with oral cavity squamous cell carcinoma.

The chain carries TRBV5-6 and TRBJ2-5; the match to TRBD2 covers 11 bases. Losses at the gene ends were 2 bases for V and 3 bases for J; bases not matched to a gene: 3. In germline, CDR1 is SGHDT, CDR2 YYEEEE. The CDR3 length is 15 residues. The CDR3 region is CASSFRLAGKETQYF. Written as DNA, the CDR3 is TGTGCCAGCAGCTTCCGACTAGCGGGGAAAGAGACCCAGTACTTC.

The rearrangement uses TRBV7-3 and TRBJ2-1; 10 positions match TRBD1. The length of the CDR3 is 16 residues. CDR1 SGHTA and CDR2 FQGTGA come from the germline V gene. Trimming cost V 5 bases and J 4 bases; bases outside gene matches: 8. The DNA for the CDR3 is TGTGCCAGCAGCCCCCAGGGACAGGGGCGTTACAATGAGCAGTTCTTC. Amino acid sequence: CASSPQGQGRYNEQFF.

This clone occurred once. The CDR3 sequence is CASSPSAGVYEQYF. Here the CDR3 DNA reads TGTGCCAGCAGCCCGTCCGCAGGGGTCTACGAGCAGTACTTC. The chain uses TRBV7-3 and TRBJ2-7, with D perhaps matching TRBD1 (6 bases). V lost 5 bases and J 3 bases, leaving 14 bases between the germline ends. CDR3 length: 14 residues. Germline V gene data show CDR1 as SGHTA and CDR2 as FQGTGA.

The chain is built from TRBV4-1 and TRBJ2-2, with a tentative D call TRBD2 (5 bases). CDR3 length: 15 amino acids. Trimming shortened V by 4 bases and J by 0 bases, and 9 bases separated the two germline ends. The germline V gene encodes CDR1 MGHRA and CDR2 YSYEKL. The CDR3, as DNA: TGCGCCAGCAGCCCATGGGAGACGAACACCGGGGAGCTGTTTTTT. It translates to CASSPWETNTGELFF.

This clone was counted once. The chain links TRBV5-1 to TRBJ2-3; 9 bases agree with TRBD2. Unmatched junction bases numbered 18, after V lost 4 bases and J lost 6 bases. The CDR3 covers 18 residues. The V gene's germline CDR1 is SGHRS and CDR2 YFSETQ. Here the CDR3 reads CASSQGLAGGLWGDTQYF. CDR3 coding DNA: TGCGCCAGCAGCCAAGGACTGGCGGGGGGGCTGTGGGGTGATACGCAGTATTTT.

This chain links TRBV9 with TRBJ2-3; 10 bases fit TRBD2. V shed 3 bases, J shed 0 bases, and the junction held 4 bases outside the gene matches. This CDR3 is built from 16 residues. In germline, CDR1 is SGDLS, CDR2 YYNGEE. The CDR3 region is CASSAPLAGSTDTQYF. The CDR3 bases are TGTGCCAGCAGCGCCCCACTAGCGGGGAGCACAGATACGCAGTATTTT.

The rearrangement uses TRBV25-1 and TRBJ1-1; maybe TRBD1 (6 bases). V lost 5 bases, J lost 4 bases, and 8 bases lay in between. CDR3 length: 12 residues. Germline assignment: CDR1 MGHDK and CDR2 SYGVNS. The CDR3, as DNA: TGTGCCAGCAGTACAGGGAGCACTGAAGCTTTCTTT. Its protein product is CASSTGSTEAFF.

The chain links TRBV29-1 to TRBJ2-3, with no clear D. V lost 6 bases and J lost 0, with 10 bases in between. CDR1 is SQVTM, CDR2 ANQGSEA, per germline. The CDR3 is made up of 13 amino acids. The DNA for the CDR3 is TGCAGCGTCCTCGACGCGAGCACAGATACGCAGTATTTT. Its protein is CSVLDASTDTQYF.

This chain uses TRBV19 with TRBJ1-5; no clear D gene. This CDR3 is 13 amino acids long. The germline V and J ends were trimmed by 6 bases and 0 bases, with 6 bases remaining between them. The germline V gene encodes CDR1 LNHDA and CDR2 SQIVND (reference sequence). CDR3 sequence: CASREFSNQPQHF. The CDR3 DNA reads TGTGCCAGTAGAGAATTTAGCAATCAGCCCCAGCATTTT.

J is TRBJ1-2 and V is TRBV28; D perhaps matches TRBD1 (5 bases). The CDR3 is 16 amino acids. Trimming removed 1 base at V and 3 bases at J, with 15 bases between. CDR1 is MDHEN and CDR2 is SYDVKM in the germline V gene. The CDR3 loop is CASSLYWGEGHYGYTF. CDR3 coding DNA: TGTGCCAGCAGTTTATATTGGGGGGAGGGGCACTATGGCTACACCTTC.

This chain uses TRBV4-2 with TRBJ2-5; 7 nucleotides align to TRBD2. Germline V lookup: CDR1 LGHNA, CDR2 YNFKEQ. V shed 4 bases, J shed 7 bases, and the junction held 9 bases outside the gene matches. This CDR3 comprises 14 residues. CDR3 loop: CASSLIGGSGTQYF. The CDR3 nucleotides are TGTGCCAGCAGCCTTATCGGGGGGTCGGGGACCCAGTACTTC.

The chain combines TRBV7-9 with TRBJ1-5; 7 bases fit TRBD1. The CDR3 runs 15 residues. Germline CDR1 is SEHNR and CDR2 is FQNEAQ (reference sequence). The V gene end was trimmed by 5 bases and the J gene end by 2 bases; junction bases not matched to a gene: 6. The CDR3 here is CASSRQGGGNQPQHF. The CDR3, as DNA: TGTGCCAGCAGCCGACAGGGCGGAGGCAATCAGCCCCAGCATTTT.

This clone was recorded once. This rearrangement joins TRBV5-4 to TRBJ2-7; 9 bases align to TRBD2. Looked up from germline, CDR1 is SGHNT and CDR2 is YYREEE (reference sequence). With V trimmed by 0 bases and J by 5 bases, 9 bases remained unmatched. This CDR3 comprises 16 residues. The CDR3 DNA sequence: TGTGCCAGCAGCTTGGACTTGGCGGGGGGGCCCCACGAGCAGTACTTC. Residues: CASSLDLAGGPHEQYF.

The V call is TRBV11-3, the J call TRBJ2-1, with TRBD2 matching 11 bases. The CDR3 consists of 18 residues. The germline V gene encodes CDR1 SGHNT and CDR2 YENEEA. Trimming took 0 bases from V and 6 from J; bases not matched to a gene: 10. The CDR3 loop reads CASSLDPPHTSGSNEQFF. The CDR3 DNA follows: TGTGCCAGCAGCTTAGACCCCCCTCACACTAGCGGGAGCAATGAGCAGTTCTTC.

The rearrangement links TRBV7-6 to TRBJ2-5, with D hard to call. This CDR3 comprises 12 residues. Germline CDR1 reads SGHVS; CDR2 reads FNYEAQ. Deletions cut 1 base from V and 4 bases from J, with 4 bases between. CDR3 DNA sequence: TGTGCCAGCAGCTTAGATCGAGAGACCCAGTACTTC. This encodes CASSLDRETQYF.

In its sample, this clone was seen a few times. This chain joins TRBV5-4 and TRBJ2-3; a possible D gene is TRBD2 (6 bases). The CDR3 is made up of 14 amino acids. Germline CDR1 is SGHNT and CDR2 is YYREEE (reference sequence). V dropped 4 bases and J dropped 3 bases, with 12 bases sitting between them. The CDR3 loop reads CASSRELETDTQYF. The CDR3 DNA follows: TGTGCCAGCAGCCGGGAGTTAGAGACAGATACGCAGTATTTT. The whole variable domain, remainder taken from reference TRBV5-4 and TRBJ2-3, is ETGVTQSPTHLIKTRGQQVTLRCSSQSGHNTVSWYQQALGQGPQFIFQYYREEENGRGNFPPRFSGLQFPNYSSELNVNALELDDSALYLCASSRELETDTQYFGPGTRLTVL.

This rearrangement joins TRBV19 to TRBJ1-1; the D gene is possibly TRBD1 (6 bases). The V end was cut by 4 bases, the J end by 4 bases, with 13 bases between. Germline values: CDR1 LNHDA, CDR2 SQIVND (reference sequence). This CDR3 contains 14 residues. CDR3 in DNA: TGTGCCAGTAGTAACTACAGGGCTGCCACTGAAGCTTTCTTT. Its protein product is CASSNYRAATEAFF.

CDR3 DNA sequence: TGTGCCAGCTCAATGGACAGGCAACCTAATCAGCCCCAGCATTTT. This gives the protein CASSMDRQPNQPQHF. This chain joins TRBV18 and TRBJ1-5, with 7 bases identical to TRBD1. The CDR3 is made up of 15 amino acids. Germline CDR1 and CDR2: KGHSH and LQKENI. With 5 bases clipped from V and 4 bases from J, the junction kept 8 bases outside the gene matches.

The rearrangement links TRBV20-1 to TRBJ1-1; no clear D gene. Germline lookup yields CDR1 DFQATT and CDR2 SNEGSKA (reference sequence). CDR3 size: 10 residues. With 0 bases removed from V and 10 bases from J, the gap between germline ends came to 6 bases. DNA of the CDR3: TGCAGTGCTAGAGAGCGGTTAGCTTTCTTT. Protein product: CSARERLAFF.

The genes are TRBV2 and TRBJ1-2; maybe TRBD1 (6 bases). Germline V lookup: CDR1 SNHLY, CDR2 FYNNEI. CDR3 length: 13 amino acids. V lost 5 bases and J 6 bases, leaving 13 bases between the germline ends. In DNA form, the CDR3 reads TGTGCCAGCAGTTTTGGGGGGGCGAATGGCTACACCTTC. This codes for CASSFGGANGYTF.

The V gene is TRBV2, the J gene TRBJ1-5, with D possibly matching TRBD1 (6 bases). Looked up from germline, CDR1 is SNHLY and CDR2 is FYNNEI. There are 16 residues in the CDR3. V lost 3 bases, J lost 4 bases, and 16 bases lay in between. The DNA for the CDR3 is TGTGCCAGCAGTGACGCAAACAGGGCATCTAATCAGCCCCAGCATTTT. It codes for CASSDANRASNQPQHF. Using reference TRBV2 and TRBJ1-5 for the parts outside the CDR3, the full variable domain is EPEVTQTPSHQVTQMGQEVILRCVPISNHLYFYWYRQILGQKVEFLVSFYNNEISEKSEIFDDQFSVERPDGSNFTLKIRSTKLEDSAMYFCASSDANRASNQPQHFGDGTRLSIL.

The V gene is TRBV7-8, the J gene TRBJ2-2, with 10 positions matching TRBD1. Germline assignment: CDR1 SGHVS and CDR2 FQNEAQ. This CDR3 region has 16 residues. The ends lost 6 bases at V and 0 bases at J; junction bases unmatched: 4. CDR3 nucleotide sequence: TGTGCCAGCAGGCGGACAGGGGGAACGAACACCGGGGAGCTGTTTTTT. This sequence encodes CASRRTGGTNTGELFF.

The chain uses TRBV6-5 and TRBJ2-2; D unclear. The germline V and J ends were trimmed by 4 bases and 6 bases, with 9 bases remaining between them. CDR3 length equals 13 residues. The germline gives CDR1 MNHEY, CDR2 SVGAGI. The CDR3 coding sequence is TGTGCCAGCAGTTTCGACCTTCCCGGGGAGCTGTTTTTT. It yields the protein CASSFDLPGELFF.

The chain couples TRBV7-8 to TRBJ1-1; tentatively, D is TRBD1 (5 bases). With 2 bases removed from V and 1 base from J, the gap between germline ends came to 14 bases. Per the germline V gene, CDR1 is SGHVS and CDR2 is FQNEAQ. The CDR3 runs 16 residues. In DNA, the CDR3 is TGTGCCAGCAGCTTAAGTCGGGGACTCCCGAACACTGAAGCTTTCTTT. Translation gives CASSLSRGLPNTEAFF. Combining the CDR3 with reference TRBV7-8 and TRBJ1-1 gives the whole variable domain GAGVSQSPRYKVAKRGQDVALRCDPISGHVSLFWYQQALGQGPEFLTYFQNEAQLDKSGLPSDRFFAERPEGSVSTLKIQRTQQEDSAVYLCASSLSRGLPNTEAFFGQGTRLTVV.

The chain has TRBV30 and TRBJ2-5; perhaps TRBD1 as D (6 bases). The CDR3 is 13 residues long. CDR1 is GTSNPN, CDR2 SVGIG, per germline (reference sequence). Trimming removed 1 base from V and 3 bases from J, with 9 bases in between. Written as DNA, the CDR3 is TGTGCCTGGAGTGCACAGGGTGAAGAGACCCAGTACTTC. This encodes CAWSAQGEETQYF.

V is TRBV4-1 and J is TRBJ1-5; 10 bases are a match to TRBD1. Looked up from germline, CDR1 is MGHRA and CDR2 is YSYEKL. This CDR3 is 16 amino acids long. J lost 3 bases, V lost 3 bases, and 5 bases had no gene match. The CDR3 spells CASSQTGGPFNQPQHF. DNA for the CDR3: TGCGCCAGCAGCCAGACAGGGGGCCCTTTCAATCAGCCCCAGCATTTT.

The chain is built from TRBV28 and TRBJ1-1; the D is unclear. The length of the CDR3 is 12 residues. The ends were cut back, 2 bases at V and 11 bases at J, with 12 bases in the middle. Germline V gene sequence: CDR1 MDHEN, CDR2 SYDVKM. The CDR3 DNA sequence: TGTGCCAGCAGTTTACCAGGAGTGGGGGCTTTCTTT. The encoded protein is CASSLPGVGAFF.